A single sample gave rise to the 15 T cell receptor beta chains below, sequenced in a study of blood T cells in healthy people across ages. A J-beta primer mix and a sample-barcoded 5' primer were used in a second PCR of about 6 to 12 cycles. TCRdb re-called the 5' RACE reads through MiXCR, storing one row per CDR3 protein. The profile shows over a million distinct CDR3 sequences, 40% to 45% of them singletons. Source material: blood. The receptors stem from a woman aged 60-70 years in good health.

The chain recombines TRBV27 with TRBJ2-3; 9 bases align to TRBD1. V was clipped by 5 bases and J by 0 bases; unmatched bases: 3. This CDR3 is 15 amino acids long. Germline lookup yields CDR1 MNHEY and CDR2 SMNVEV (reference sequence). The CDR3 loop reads CASSNRGRSTDTQYF. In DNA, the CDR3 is TGTGCCAGCAGTAACAGGGGGCGCAGCACAGATACGCAGTATTTT.

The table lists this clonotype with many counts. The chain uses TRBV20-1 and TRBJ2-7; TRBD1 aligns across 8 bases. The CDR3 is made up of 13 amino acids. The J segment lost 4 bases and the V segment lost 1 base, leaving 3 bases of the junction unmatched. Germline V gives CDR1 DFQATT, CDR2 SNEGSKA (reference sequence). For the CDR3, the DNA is TGCAGTGCTAGAGGGGACAGGTATTACGAGCAGTACTTC. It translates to CSARGDRYYEQYF.

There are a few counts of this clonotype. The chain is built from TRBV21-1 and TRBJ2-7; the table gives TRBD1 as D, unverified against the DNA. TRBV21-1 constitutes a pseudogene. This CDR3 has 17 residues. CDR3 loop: CASSKVGDRGGSYEQYF. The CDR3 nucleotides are TGTGCCAGCAGCAAAGTTGGGGACAGGGGAGGCTCCTACGAGCAGTACTTC.

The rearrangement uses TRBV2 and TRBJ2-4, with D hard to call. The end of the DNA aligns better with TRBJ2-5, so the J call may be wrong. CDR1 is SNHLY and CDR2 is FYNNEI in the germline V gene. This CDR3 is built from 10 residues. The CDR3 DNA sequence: TGTGCCAGCAATATAGCGACCCAGTACTTC. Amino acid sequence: CASNIATQYF.

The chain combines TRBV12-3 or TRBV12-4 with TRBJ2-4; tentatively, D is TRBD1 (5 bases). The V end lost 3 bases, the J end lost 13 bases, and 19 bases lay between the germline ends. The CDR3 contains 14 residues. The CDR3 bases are TGTGCCAGCAGTTTGGCAGGGATGACTGGTGAGCAGTACTTC. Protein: CASSLAGMTGEQYF.

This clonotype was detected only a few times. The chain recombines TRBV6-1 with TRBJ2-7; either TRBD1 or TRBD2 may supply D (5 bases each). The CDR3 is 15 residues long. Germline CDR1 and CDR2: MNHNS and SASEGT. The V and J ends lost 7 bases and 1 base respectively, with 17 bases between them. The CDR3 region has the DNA TGTGCCAGCACCCAGGGCCCTGGGGGTTCCTACGAGCAGTACTTC. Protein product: CASTQGPGGSYEQYF.

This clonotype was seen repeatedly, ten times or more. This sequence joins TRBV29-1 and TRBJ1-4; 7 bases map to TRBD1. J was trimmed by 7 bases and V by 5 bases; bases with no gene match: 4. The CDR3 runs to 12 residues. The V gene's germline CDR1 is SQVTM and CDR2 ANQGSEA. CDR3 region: CSVKGASEKLFF. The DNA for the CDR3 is TGCAGCGTTAAGGGGGCTAGTGAAAAACTGTTTTTT.

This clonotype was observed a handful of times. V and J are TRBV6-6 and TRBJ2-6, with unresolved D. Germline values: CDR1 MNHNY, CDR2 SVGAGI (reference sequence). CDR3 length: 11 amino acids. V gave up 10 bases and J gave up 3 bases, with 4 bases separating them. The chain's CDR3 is CATIGANVLTF. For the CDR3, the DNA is TGTGCCACGATTGGGGCCAACGTCCTGACTTTC.

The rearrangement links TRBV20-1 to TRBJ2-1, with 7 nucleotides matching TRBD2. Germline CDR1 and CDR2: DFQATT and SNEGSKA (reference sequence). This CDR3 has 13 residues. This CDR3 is CSLLGGRANEQFF. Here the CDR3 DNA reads TGCAGCCTTCTTGGCGGGAGAGCAAATGAGCAGTTCTTC.

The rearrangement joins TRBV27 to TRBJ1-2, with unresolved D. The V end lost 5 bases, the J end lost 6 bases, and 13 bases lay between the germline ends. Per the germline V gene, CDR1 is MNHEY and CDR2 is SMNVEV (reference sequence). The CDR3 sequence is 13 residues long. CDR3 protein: CASSPRRVDGYTF. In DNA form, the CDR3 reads TGTGCCAGCAGTCCCCGCCGGGTAGATGGCTACACCTTC.

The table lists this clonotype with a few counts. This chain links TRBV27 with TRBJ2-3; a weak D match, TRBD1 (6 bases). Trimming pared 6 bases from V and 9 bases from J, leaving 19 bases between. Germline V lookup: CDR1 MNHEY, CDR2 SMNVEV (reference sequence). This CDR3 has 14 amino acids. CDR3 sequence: CASRPGPSRGTQYF. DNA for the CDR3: TGTGCCAGCAGACCCGGACCGTCTAGGGGGACGCAGTATTTT.

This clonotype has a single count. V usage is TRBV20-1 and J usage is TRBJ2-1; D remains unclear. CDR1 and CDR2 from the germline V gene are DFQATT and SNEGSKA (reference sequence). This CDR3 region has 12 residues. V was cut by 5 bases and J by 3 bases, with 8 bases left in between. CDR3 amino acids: CSAAQNYNEQFF. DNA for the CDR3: TGCAGTGCTGCACAGAACTACAATGAGCAGTTCTTC.

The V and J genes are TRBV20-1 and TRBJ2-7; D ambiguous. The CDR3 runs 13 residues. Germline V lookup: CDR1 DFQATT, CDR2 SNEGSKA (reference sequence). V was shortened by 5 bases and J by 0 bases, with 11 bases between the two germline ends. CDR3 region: CSAESSGSYEQYF. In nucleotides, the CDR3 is TGCAGTGCTGAATCATCAGGCTCCTACGAGCAGTACTTC.

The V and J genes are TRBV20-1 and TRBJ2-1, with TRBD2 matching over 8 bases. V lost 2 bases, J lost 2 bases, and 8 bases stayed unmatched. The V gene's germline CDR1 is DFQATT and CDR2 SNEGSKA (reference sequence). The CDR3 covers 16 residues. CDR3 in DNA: TGCAGTGCTAGATCACGTGTTAGCGGGACCTACAATGAGCAGTTCTTC. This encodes CSARSRVSGTYNEQFF.

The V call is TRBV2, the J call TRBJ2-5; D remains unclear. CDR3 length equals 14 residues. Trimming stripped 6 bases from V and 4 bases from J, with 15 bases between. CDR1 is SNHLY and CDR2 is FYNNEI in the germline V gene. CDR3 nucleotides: TGTGCCAGCAGCCGGGCCCTAAGTGGAGAGACCCAGTACTTC. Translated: CASSRALSGETQYF.